The TCR beta chain described here comes from a study of beta chain features in type 1 diabetes. The germline V gene has CDR1 SGHTA and CDR2 FQGNSA. J was trimmed by 6 bases and V by 5 bases; bases with no gene match: 10. This CDR3 is 15 amino acids long. Isolated RNA was reverse transcribed in full, so expressed TCRB transcripts were sequenced. The study sequenced naive, central memory and regulatory T cell samples to an average of around 3.4 million reads. Assay: immunoSEQ multiplex PCR; the TCRdb copy retains only in-frame clones and omits some. There are approximately 140,000 clones in the sample; about 44% occur only once, and 0.42% lies in the top ten. Overall study findings and caveats: For Type 1 diabetes patients, all four CD4+ subsets carried TCRB CDR3s that were moderately but significantly shorter. There were fewer insertions and more deletions at the VDJ junctions of type 1 diabetes patients.

Of note for this clone: Its antigen is still unknown.

Input material: Tregs from blood. The sequence derives from a man aged 18-30 years in good health. This chain connects TRBV7-2 to TRBJ1-5; 7 nucleotides line up with TRBD1. In nucleotides, the CDR3 is TGTGCCAGCAGCCTGTGGGACAGTAGAAGTCAGCCCCAGCATTTT. The encoded protein is CASSLWDSRSQPQHF.